The following is a TCR beta chain sequence with its context. What it binds is not known. The PCR was carried out with 60 Vbeta primers and 13 Jbeta primers. Method: immunoSEQ multiplex PCR; TCRdb's copy keeps in-frame clones and lacks some. Here the sample table reports about 48,000 clones. CDR1 is LNHDA and CDR2 is SQIVND in the germline V gene (reference sequence). The V and J ends lost 5 bases and 4 bases, in that order; junction bases with no gene match: 6. This CDR3 contains 15 residues. This entry is derived from a study of cytomegalovirus exposure and HLA in healthy donors. Overall study results and limits: A link between a missense DCLRE1C variant and TCR beta V- and J-gene trimming emerged from a later analysis.

The sample was PBMCs. The genes are TRBV19 and TRBJ1-5, with 9 positions matching TRBD1. The receptor comes from a male donor in good health and CMV-seropositive. The chain's CDR3 is CASSGDRERNQPQHF. The CDR3 DNA follows: TGTGCCAGTAGTGGGGACAGGGAGAGAAATCAGCCCCAGCATTTT.